This entry features one TCR beta chain sequence. These data originate in a study of blood T cell repertoires in COVID-19. Study-level information: From the United States, Italy and Spain came samples of acute and convalescent COVID-19. T cells, B-cell-depleted T cells, or PBMCs supplied cDNA or gDNA.

The CDR3 runs 16 residues. Per the authors' pipeline: Cell counts per sample came from amplifying reference gene primers. Measured with immunoSEQ multiplex PCR; TCRdb has only the in-frame clones, and not every one. V, J and clone size are taken as reported in that table, and D and trimming were inferred from the DNA itself. This table holds fewer than 150,000 clones, 78% found once. The receptor comes from a man in his 70s with acute or convalescent COVID-19. The V call is TRBV1, the J call TRBJ1-1; the table's D call, TRBD1, has no DNA check behind it. TRBV1 is a pseudogene locus. The sample consisted of peripheral blood. The CDR3 coding sequence is TGCACCAGCAGCCAAGATCCCCCTGGGGGCAGGGCTGAAGCTTTCTTT. Protein product: CTSSQDPPGGRAEAFF.